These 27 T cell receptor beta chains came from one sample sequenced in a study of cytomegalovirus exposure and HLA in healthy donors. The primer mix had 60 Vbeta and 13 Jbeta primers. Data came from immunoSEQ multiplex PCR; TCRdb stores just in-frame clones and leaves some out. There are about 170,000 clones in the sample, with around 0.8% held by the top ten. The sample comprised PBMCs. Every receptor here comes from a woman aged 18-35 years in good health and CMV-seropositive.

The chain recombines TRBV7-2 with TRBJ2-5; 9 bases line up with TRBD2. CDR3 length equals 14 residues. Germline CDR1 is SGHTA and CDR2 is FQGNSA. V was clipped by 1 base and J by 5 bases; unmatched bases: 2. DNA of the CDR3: TGTGCCAGCAGCTTAGGGCTAGCGGGGGAGACCCAGTACTTC. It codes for CASSLGLAGETQYF. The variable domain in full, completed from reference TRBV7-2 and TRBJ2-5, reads GAGVSQSPSNKVTEKGKDVELRCDPISGHTALYWYRQSLGQGLEFLIYFQGNSAPDKSGLPSDRFSAERTGGSVSTLTIQRTQQEDSAVYLCASSLGLAGETQYFGPGTRLLVL.

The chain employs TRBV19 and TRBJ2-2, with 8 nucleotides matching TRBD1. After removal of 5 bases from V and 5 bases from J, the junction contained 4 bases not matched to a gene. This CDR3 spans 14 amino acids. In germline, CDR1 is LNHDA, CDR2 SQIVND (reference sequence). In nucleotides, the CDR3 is TGTGCCAGTAGTGTTGGACAGGGAACCGGGGAGCTGTTTTTT. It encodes CASSVGQGTGELFF.

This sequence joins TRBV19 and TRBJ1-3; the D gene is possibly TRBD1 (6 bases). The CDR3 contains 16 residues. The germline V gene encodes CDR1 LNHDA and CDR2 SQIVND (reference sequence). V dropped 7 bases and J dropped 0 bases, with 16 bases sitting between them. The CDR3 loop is CASTRGFVSSGNTIYF. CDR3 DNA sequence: TGTGCCAGTACCAGGGGTTTCGTGAGCTCTGGAAACACCATATATTTT.

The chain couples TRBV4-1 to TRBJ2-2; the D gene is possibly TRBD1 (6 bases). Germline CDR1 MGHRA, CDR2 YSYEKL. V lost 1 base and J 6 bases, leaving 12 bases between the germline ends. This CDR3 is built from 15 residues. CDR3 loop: CASSQGLRGSGELFF. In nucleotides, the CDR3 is TGCGCCAGCAGCCAAGGTTTAAGGGGGTCCGGGGAGCTGTTTTTT.

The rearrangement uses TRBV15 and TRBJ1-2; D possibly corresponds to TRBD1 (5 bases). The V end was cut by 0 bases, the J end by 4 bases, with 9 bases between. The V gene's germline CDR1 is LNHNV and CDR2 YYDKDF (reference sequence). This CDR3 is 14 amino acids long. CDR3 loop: CATSRDRTPYGYTF. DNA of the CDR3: TGTGCCACCAGCAGAGATCGGACACCCTATGGCTACACCTTC.

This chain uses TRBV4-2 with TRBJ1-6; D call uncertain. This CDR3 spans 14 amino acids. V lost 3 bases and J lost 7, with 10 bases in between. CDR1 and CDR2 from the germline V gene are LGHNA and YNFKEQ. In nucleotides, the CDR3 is TGTGCCAGCAGCCAGGACGGAGGGAATTCACCCCTCCACTTT. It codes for CASSQDGGNSPLHF.

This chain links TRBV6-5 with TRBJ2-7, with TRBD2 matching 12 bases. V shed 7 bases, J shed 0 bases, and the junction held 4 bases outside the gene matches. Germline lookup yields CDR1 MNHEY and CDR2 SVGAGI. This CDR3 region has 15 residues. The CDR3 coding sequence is TGTGCCAGCACCCGGACTAGCGGGACCTCCTACGAGCAGTACTTC. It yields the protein CASTRTSGTSYEQYF.

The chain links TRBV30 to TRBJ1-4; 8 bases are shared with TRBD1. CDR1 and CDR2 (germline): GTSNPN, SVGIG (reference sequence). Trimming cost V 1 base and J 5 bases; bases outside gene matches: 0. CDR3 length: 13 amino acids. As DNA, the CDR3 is TGTGCCTGGAGTGGGACAGGGAATGAAAAACTGTTTTTT. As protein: CAWSGTGNEKLFF.

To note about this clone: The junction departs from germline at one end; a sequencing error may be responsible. The CDR3 sequence: CASSLDRDYGYTF. CDR3 nucleotide sequence: TGTGCCAGCAGCCTAGACAGGGACTATGGCTACACCTTC. The chain uses TRBV11-3 and TRBJ1-2; 7 bases are a match to TRBD1. Germline V gene lookup returns CDR1 SGHNT and CDR2 YENEEA. This CDR3 is built from 13 residues.

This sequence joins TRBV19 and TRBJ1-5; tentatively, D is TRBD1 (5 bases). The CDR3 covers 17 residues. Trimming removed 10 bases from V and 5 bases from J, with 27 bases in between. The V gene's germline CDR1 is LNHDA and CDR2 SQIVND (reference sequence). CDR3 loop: CATNQDGIRWGDQPQHF. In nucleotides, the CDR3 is TGTGCCACTAACCAGGACGGGATCAGATGGGGGGATCAGCCCCAGCATTTT.

The CDR3 reads CASSLSGQSSYEQYF. Written as DNA, the CDR3 is TGTGCCAGCAGTCTCTCGGGACAGAGCTCCTACGAGCAGTACTTC. The chain carries TRBV27 and TRBJ2-7; the match to TRBD1 covers 7 bases. CDR1 and CDR2 (germline): MNHEY, SMNVEV (reference sequence). CDR3 length: 15 amino acids. J lost 0 bases, V lost 5 bases, and 7 bases had no gene match.

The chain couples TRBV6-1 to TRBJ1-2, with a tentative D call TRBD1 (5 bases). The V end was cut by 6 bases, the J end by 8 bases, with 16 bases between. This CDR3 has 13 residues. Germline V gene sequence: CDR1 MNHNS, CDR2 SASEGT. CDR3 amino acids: CASRLTGGNGYTF. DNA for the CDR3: TGTGCCAGCAGATTAACGGGGGGGAACGGCTACACCTTC.

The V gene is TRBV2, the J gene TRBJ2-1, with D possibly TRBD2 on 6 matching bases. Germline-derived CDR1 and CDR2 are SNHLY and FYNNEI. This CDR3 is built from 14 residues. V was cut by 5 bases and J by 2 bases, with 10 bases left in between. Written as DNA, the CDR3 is TGTGCCAGCAGTACGGCTAGCGCCTACAATGAGCAGTTCTTC. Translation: CASSTASAYNEQFF.

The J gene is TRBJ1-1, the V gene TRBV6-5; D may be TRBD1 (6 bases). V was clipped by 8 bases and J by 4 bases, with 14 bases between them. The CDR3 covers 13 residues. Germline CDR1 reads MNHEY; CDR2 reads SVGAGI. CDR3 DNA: TGTGCCAGCCAACAGGGAGGGCCCACTGAAGCTTTCTTT. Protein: CASQQGGPTEAFF.

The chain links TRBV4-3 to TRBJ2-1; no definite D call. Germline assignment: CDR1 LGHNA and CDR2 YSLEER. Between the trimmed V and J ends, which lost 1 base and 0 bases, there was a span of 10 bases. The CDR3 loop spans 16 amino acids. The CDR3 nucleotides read TGCGCCAGCAGCCAAGCTCATTTTAGCTCCTACAATGAGCAGTTCTTC. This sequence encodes CASSQAHFSSYNEQFF.

CDR3 coding DNA: TGTGCCAGCAGCTTATACCTAGCGGTTATTGGGGAGCAGTACTTC. This codes for CASSLYLAVIGEQYF. The gene calls are TRBV7-6 and TRBJ2-7, with 7 bases that match TRBD2. With V trimmed by 2 bases and J by 7 bases, 11 bases remained unmatched. This CDR3 spans 15 amino acids. Germline CDR1 is SGHVS and CDR2 is FNYEAQ.

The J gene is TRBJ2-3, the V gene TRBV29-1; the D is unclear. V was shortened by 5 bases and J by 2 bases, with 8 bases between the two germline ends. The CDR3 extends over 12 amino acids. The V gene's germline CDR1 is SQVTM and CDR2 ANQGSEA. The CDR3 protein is CSVLSSTDTQYF. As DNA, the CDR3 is TGCAGCGTTCTGAGTTCCACAGATACGCAGTATTTT.

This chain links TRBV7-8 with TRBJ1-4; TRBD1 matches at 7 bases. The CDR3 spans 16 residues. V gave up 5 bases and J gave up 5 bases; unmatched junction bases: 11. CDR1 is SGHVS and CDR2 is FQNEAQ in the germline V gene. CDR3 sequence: CASSGARTGRNEKLFF. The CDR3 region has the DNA TGTGCCAGCAGCGGGGCCCGGACAGGAAGAAATGAAAAACTGTTTTTT.

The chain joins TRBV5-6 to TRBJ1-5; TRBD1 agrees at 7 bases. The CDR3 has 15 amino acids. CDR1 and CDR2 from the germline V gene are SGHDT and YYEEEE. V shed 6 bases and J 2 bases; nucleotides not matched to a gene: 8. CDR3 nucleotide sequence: TGTGCCAGCAAGTTAGGGGGCGGAGGCAATCAGCCCCAGCATTTT. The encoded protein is CASKLGGGGNQPQHF. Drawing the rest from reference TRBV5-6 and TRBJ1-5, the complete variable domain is DAGVTQSPTHLIKTRGQQVTLRCSPKSGHDTVSWYQQALGQGPQFIFQYYEEEERQRGNFPDRFSGHQFPNYSSELNVNALLLGDSALYLCASKLGGGGNQPQHFGDGTRLSIL.

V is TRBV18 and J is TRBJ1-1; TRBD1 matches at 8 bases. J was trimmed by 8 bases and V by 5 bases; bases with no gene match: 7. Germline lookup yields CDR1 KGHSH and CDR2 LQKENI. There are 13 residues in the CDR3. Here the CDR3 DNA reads TGTGCCAGCTCAGTAGACCGGGACAGGGAAGCTTTCTTT. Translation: CASSVDRDREAFF.

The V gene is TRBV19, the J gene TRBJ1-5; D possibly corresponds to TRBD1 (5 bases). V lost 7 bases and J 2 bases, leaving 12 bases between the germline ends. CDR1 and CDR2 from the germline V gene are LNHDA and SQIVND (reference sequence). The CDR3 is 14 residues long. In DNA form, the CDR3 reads TGTGCCAGTACGGAGGGGCGCCGCAATCAGCCCCAGCATTTT. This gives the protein CASTEGRRNQPQHF.

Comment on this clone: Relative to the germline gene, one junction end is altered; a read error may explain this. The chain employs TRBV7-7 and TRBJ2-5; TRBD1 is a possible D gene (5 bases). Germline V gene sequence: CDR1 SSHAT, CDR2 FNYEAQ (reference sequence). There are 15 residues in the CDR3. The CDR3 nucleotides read TGTGCTAGCAGCTTAGTTAGGGGCAACCAAGAGACCCAGTACTTC. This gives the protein CASSLVRGNQETQYF.

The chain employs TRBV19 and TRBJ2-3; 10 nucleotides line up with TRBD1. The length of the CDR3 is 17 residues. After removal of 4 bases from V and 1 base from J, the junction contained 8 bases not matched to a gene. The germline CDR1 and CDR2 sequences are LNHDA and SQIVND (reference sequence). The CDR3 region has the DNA TGTGCCAGTAGTAGTAGACAGGGGGCCGGGGGCACAGATACGCAGTATTTT. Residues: CASSSRQGAGGTDTQYF.

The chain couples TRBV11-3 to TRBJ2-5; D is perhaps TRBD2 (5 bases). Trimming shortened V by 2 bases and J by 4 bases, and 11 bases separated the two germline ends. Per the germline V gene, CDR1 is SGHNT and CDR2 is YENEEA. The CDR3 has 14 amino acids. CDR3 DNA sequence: TGTGCCAGCAGCTTAAGAGGGCACGGAGAGACCCAGTACTTC. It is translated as CASSLRGHGETQYF.

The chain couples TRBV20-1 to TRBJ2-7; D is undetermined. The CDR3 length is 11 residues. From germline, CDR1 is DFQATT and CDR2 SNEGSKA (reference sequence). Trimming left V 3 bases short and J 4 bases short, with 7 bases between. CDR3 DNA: TGCAGTGCTAGGACACCTTACGAGCAGTACTTC. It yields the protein CSARTPYEQYF.

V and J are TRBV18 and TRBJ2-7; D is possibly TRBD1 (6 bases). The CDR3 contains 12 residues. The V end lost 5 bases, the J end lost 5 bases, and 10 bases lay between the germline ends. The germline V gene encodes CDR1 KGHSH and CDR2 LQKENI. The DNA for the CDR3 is TGTGCCAGCTCATCCGGGACAAACGAGCAGTACTTC. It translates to CASSSGTNEQYF. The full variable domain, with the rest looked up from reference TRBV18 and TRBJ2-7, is NAGVMQNPRHLVRRRGQEARLRCSPMKGHSHVYWYRQLPEEGLKFMVYLQKENIIDESGMPKERFSAEFPKEGPSILRIQQVVRGDSAAYFCASSSGTNEQYFGPGTRLTVT.

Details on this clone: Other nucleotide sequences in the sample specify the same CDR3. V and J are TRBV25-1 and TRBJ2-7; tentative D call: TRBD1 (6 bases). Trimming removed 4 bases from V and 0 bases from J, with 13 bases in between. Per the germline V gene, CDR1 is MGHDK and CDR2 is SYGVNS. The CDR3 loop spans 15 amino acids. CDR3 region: CASSVGRGSSYEQYF. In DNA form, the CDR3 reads TGTGCCAGCAGTGTGGGCAGGGGATCCTCCTACGAGCAGTACTTC.